Presented here are 2 T cell receptor beta chains from one specimen sequenced in a study of cytomegalovirus exposure and HLA in healthy donors. This PCR relied on a set of 60 Vbeta primers and 13 Jbeta primers. Sequencing was performed with immunoSEQ multiplex PCR; in TCRdb, only in-frame clones are kept and a portion is missing. Among about 200,000 clones listed, approximately 80% were seen once. Sequencing used PBMCs. All receptors come from a woman between 25 and 40 years old in good health and CMV-seropositive.

V and J are TRBV5-1 and TRBJ2-5; possibly TRBD1 for D (5 bases). The CDR3 consists of 15 residues. Germline CDR1 is SGHRS and CDR2 is YFSETQ. V lost 4 bases, J lost 3 bases, and 16 bases lay in between. The CDR3 region is CASSKQASVKETQYF. The CDR3 DNA is TGCGCCAGCAGCAAACAGGCGTCGGTTAAAGAGACCCAGTACTTC.

This rearrangement joins TRBV5-1 to TRBJ1-2; 11 nucleotides line up with TRBD1. This CDR3 is built from 15 residues. The V segment lost 4 bases and the J segment 1 base; nucleotides outside the gene matches: 3. The germline V gene has CDR1 SGHRS and CDR2 YFSETQ. CDR3 sequence (DNA): TGCGCCAGCAGCGCAGGGACAGGGGGTAACTATGGCTACACCTTC. Amino acid sequence: CASSAGTGGNYGYTF.